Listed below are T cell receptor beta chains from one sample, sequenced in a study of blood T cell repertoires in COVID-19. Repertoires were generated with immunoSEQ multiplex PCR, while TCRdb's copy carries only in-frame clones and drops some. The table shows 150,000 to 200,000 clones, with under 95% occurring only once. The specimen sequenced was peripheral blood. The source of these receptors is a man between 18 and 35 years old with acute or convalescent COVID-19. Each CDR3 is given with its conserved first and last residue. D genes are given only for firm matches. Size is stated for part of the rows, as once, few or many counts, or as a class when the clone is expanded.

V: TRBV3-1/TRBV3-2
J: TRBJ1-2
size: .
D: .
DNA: TGTGCCAGCAGCCAAGCAGGTTCGACGTTGGTAGACTATGGCTACACCTTC
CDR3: CASSQAGSTLVDYGYTF

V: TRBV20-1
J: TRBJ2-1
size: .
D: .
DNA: TGCAGTGCGAGCATGCAGTTCTTC
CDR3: CSASMQFF

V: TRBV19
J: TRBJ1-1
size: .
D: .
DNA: TGTGCCAGTAGTATTCCCAGGGTAGTGGCGAACACTGAAGCTTTCTTT
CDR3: CASSIPRVVANTEAFF

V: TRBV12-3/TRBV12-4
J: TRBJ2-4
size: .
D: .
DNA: TGTGCCAGCAGTTTAAGGCAGGGGTACATTCAGTACTTC
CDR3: CASSLRQGYIQYF

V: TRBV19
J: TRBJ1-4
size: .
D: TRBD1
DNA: TGTGCCAGTAGTGACCGACGGACAGGGAACGAAAAACTGTTTTTT
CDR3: CASSDRRTGNEKLFF

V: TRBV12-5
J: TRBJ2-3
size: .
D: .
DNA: TGTGCTAGTGGTCCCCAAGCGGGTGGATCAGATACGCAGTATTTT
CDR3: CASGPQAGGSDTQYF

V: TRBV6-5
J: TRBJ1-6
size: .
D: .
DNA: TGTGCCAGCAGTTACTCGATAGTCGGGAATTCACCCCTCCACTTT
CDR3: CASSYSIVGNSPLHF

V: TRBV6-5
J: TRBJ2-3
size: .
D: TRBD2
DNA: TGTGCCAGCTTACGAGCGGGAGCAGATACGCAGTATTTT
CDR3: CASLRAGADTQYF

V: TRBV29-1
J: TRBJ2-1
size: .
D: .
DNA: TGCAGCGTTGATCCCAGGGCAATGTACAATGAGCAGTTCTTC
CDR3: CSVDPRAMYNEQFF

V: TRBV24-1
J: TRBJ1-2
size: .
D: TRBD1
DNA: TGTGCCACAAGAGACAGGGGCAACTATGGCTACACCTTC
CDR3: CATRDRGNYGYTF

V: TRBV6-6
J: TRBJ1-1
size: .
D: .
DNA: TGTGCCAGCAGTTTGGGGGCGGCGAACACTGAAGCTTTCTTT
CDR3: CASSLGAANTEAFF

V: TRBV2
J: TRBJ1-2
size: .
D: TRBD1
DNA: TGTGCCAGGGGACCAGGGGGGATTTCTAACTATGGCTACACCTTC
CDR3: CARGPGGISNYGYTF

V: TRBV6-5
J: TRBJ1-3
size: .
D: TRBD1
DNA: TGTGCCAGCAGTCGACAGGGGGCGGACACCATATATTTT
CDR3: CASSRQGADTIYF

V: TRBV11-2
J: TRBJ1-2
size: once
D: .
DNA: TGTGCCAGCAGCTTAGATCCGGGGGACTCCTATGGCTACACCTTC
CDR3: CASSLDPGDSYGYTF

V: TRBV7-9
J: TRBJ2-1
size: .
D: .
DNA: TGTGCCAGCAGCTTAGATAGGGCACACGGAGGGCAGTTCTTC
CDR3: CASSLDRAHGGQFF

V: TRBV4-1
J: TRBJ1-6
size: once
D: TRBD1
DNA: TGCGCCAGCAGCCAAGCGGAAACCAGGGACAGGCGATGGGATAATTCACCCCTCCACTTT
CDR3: CASSQAETRDRRWDNSPLHF

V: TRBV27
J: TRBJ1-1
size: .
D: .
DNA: TGTGCCAGCAGTTTCCTCTCAGTTTCCGGGTTTACGGGTGGTGGGAAACAGGGGAACACTGAAGCTTTCTTT
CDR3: CASSFLSVSGFTGGGKQGNTEAFF

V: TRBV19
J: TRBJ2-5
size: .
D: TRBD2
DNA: TGTGCCAGTAGTATCACGGGAGGGGCGGAGACCCAGTACTTC
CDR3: CASSITGGAETQYF

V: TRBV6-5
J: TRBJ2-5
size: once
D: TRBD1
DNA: TGTGCCAGCAGTTACGAAGGGACAGGGCTAAGGGAGACCCAGTACTTC
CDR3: CASSYEGTGLRETQYF

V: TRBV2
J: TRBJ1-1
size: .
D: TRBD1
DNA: TGTGCCAGCAGTGGTGACAGGGCGAACACTGAAGCTTTCTTT
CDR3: CASSGDRANTEAFF

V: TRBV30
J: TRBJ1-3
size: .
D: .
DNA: TGTGCCTGGAGTGGACAAAACTCTGGAAACACCATATATTTT
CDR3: CAWSGQNSGNTIYF

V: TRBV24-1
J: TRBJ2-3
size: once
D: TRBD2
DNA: TGTGCCACCAGCTCTAATAGCGGGAACACAGATACGCAGTATTTT
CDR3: CATSSNSGNTDTQYF

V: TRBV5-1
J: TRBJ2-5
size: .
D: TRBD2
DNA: TGCGCCAGCAGCTTGGCCGGGGTACTAGCGGGAGGCCAAGAGACCCAGTACTTC
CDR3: CASSLAGVLAGGQETQYF

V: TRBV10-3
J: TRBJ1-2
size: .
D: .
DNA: TGTGCCATCAGTGGGGAGACACATGGCTACACCTTC
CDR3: CAISGETHGYTF

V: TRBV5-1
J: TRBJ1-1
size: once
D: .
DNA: TGCGCCAGCAGCCCGGGTGTAGGCAGGGCTGAACTGAACACTGAAGCTTTCTTT
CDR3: CASSPGVGRAELNTEAFF

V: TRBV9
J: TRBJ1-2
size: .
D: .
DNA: TGTGCCAGCAGCGTAGGGAGTGCCACTACGGGCTACACCTTC
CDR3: CASSVGSATTGYTF

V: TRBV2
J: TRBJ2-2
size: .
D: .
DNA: TGTGCCAGCAGTGAACCATCAGGGGAAGGCGGGACCGGGGAGCTGTTTTTT
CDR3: CASSEPSGEGGTGELFF

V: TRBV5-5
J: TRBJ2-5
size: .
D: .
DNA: TGTGCCAGCAGCTTGGGCCTACAAGAGACCCAGTACTTC
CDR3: CASSLGLQETQYF

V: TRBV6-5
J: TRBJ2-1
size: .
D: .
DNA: TGTGCCAGCAGTTACGAGGTTGGCTCCTACAATGAGCAGTTCTTC
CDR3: CASSYEVGSYNEQFF

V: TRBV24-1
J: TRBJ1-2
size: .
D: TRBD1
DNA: TGTGCCACCAGTGACGCAGACAGGGGGAACTATGGCTACACCTTC
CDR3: CATSDADRGNYGYTF

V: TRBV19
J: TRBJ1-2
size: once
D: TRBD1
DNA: TGTGCCACCTCAAAACGGGACAGGAACTATGGCTACACCTTC
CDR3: CATSKRDRNYGYTF

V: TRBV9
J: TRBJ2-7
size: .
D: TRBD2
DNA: TGTGCCAGCAGCGTAGCTGGGGGGGGGTCCTACTACGAGCAGTACTTC
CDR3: CASSVAGGGSYYEQYF

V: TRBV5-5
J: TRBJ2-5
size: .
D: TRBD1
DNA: TGTGCCAGCAGCTTGGGGTGGACGGTCCACAGGGGTACCCAAGAGACCCAGTACTTC
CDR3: CASSLGWTVHRGTQETQYF

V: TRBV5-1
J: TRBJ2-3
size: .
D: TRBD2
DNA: TGCGCCAGCAGCGGCCTTAGCGGGGGGCAGGAAGATACGCAGTATTTT
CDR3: CASSGLSGGQEDTQYF

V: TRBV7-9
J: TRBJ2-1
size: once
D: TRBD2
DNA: TGTGCCAGCAGCTCCGGGACTAGCGGCTACAATGAGCAGTTCTTC
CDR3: CASSSGTSGYNEQFF

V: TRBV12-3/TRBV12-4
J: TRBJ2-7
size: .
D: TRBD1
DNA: TGTGCCAGCATCAGGACAGGGGCCTACGAGCAGTACTTC
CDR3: CASIRTGAYEQYF

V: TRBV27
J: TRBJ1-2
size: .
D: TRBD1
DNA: TGTGCCAGCAGTTTATACAGGGGAAGCTATGGCTACACCTTC
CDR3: CASSLYRGSYGYTF

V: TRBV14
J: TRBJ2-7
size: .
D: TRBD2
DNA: TGTGCCAGCAGCCAAGAGACTAGCGGCGAACTCCCCTTTAGCTACGAGCAGTACTTC
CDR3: CASSQETSGELPFSYEQYF

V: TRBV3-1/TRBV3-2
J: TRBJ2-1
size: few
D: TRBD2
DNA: TGTGCCAGCAGCTCCAGTGGACTAGCGGCCAATGAGCAGTTCTTC
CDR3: CASSSSGLAANEQFF

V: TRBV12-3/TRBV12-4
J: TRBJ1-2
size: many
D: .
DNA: TGTGCCAGCAGTTTCCGACATGGACAACTGTACACCTTC
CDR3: CASSFRHGQLYTF

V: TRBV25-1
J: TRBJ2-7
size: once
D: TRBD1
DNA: TGTGCCAGCAGACACCCCCCGGGACAGGAGAGCTACGAGCAGTACTTC
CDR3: CASRHPPGQESYEQYF

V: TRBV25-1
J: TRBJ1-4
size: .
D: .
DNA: TGTGCCAGCAGTCATGACGGGGGTGAAAAACTGTTTTTT
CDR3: CASSHDGGEKLFF

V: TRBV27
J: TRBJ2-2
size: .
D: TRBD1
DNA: TGTGCCACCCGATCCGGGACAGTGAACACCGGGGAGCTGTTTTTT
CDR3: CATRSGTVNTGELFF

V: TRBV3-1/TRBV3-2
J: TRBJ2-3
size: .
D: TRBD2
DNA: TGTGCCAGCAGCCAAATGAAAGGCGGGGGGCCTCTCAGCCAAACGCAGTATTTT
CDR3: CASSQMKGGGPLSQTQYF

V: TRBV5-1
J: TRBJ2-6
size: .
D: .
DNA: TGCGCCAGCAGCTCCGGGTTGACCCTTTCTGGGGCCAACGTCCTGACTTTC
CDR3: CASSSGLTLSGANVLTF